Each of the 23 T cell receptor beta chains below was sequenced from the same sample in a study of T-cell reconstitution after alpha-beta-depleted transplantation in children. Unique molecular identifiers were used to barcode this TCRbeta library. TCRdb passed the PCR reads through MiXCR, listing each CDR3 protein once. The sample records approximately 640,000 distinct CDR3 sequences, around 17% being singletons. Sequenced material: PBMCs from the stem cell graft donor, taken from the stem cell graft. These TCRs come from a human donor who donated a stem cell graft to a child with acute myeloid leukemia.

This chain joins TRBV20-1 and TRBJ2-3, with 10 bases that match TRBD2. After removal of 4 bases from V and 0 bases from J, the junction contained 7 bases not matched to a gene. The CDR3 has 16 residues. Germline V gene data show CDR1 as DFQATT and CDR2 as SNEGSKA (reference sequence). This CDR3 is CSAIIGLADSTDTQYF. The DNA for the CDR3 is TGCAGTGCTATAATTGGACTAGCGGATAGCACAGATACGCAGTATTTT.

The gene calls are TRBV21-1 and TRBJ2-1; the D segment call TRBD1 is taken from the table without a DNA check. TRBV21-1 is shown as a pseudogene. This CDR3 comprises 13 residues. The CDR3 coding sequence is TGTGCCAGCCTTTCTCAGGGGATCGGGGAGCAGTTCTTC. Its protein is CASLSQGIGEQFF.

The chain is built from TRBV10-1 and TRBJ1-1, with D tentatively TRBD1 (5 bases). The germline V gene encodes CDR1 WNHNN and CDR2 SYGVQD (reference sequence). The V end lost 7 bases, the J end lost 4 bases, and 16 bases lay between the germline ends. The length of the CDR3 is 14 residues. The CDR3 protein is CASTWDPRGTEAFF. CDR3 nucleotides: TGCGCCAGCACCTGGGACCCGAGGGGCACTGAAGCTTTCTTT.

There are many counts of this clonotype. DNA for the CDR3: TGCAGTGCTAACAGGGCGAGCACTGAAGCTTTCTTT. Translation gives CSANRASTEAFF. The chain has TRBV20-1 and TRBJ1-1; D is perhaps TRBD1 (6 bases). Trimming shortened V by 4 bases and J by 4 bases, and 10 bases separated the two germline ends. The CDR3 has 12 amino acids. Germline assignment: CDR1 DFQATT and CDR2 SNEGSKA (reference sequence).

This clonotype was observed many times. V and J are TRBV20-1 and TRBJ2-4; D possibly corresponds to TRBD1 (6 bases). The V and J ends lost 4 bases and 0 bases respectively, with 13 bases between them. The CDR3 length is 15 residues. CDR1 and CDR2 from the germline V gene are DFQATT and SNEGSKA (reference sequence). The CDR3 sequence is CSATRTALAKNIQYF. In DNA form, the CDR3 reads TGCAGTGCTACCAGGACAGCTCTAGCCAAAAACATTCAGTACTTC.

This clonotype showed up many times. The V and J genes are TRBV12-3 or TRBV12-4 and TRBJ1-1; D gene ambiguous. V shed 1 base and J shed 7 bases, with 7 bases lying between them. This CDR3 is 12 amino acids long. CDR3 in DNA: TGTGCCAGCAGTTTAGGGCAGAATGAAGCTTTCTTT. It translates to CASSLGQNEAFF.

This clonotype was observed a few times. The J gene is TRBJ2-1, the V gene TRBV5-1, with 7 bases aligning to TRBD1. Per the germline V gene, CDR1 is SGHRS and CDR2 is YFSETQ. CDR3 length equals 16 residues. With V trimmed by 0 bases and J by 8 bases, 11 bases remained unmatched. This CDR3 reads CASSLGPGQALDEQFF. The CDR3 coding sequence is TGCGCCAGCAGCTTGGGGCCCGGACAGGCCCTCGATGAGCAGTTCTTC. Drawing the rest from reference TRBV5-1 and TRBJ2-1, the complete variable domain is KAGVTQTPRYLIKTRGQQVTLSCSPISGHRSVSWYQQTPGQGLQFLFEYFSETQRNKGNFPGRFSGRQFSNSRSEMNVSTLELGDSALYLCASSLGPGQALDEQFFGPGTRLTVL.

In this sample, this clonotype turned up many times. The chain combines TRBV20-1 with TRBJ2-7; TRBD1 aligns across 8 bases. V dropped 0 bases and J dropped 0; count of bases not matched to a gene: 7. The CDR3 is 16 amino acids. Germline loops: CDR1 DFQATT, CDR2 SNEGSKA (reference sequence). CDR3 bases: TGCAGTGCTAGAGATCATCGGACAGGGCCCTCCTACGAGCAGTACTTC. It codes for CSARDHRTGPSYEQYF.

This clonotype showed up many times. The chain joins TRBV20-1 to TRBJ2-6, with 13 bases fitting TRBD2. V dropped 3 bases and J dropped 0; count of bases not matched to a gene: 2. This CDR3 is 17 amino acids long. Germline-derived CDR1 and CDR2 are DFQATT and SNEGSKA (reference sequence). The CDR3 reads CSARGLAGSSGANVLTF. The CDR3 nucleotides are TGCAGTGCTAGGGGACTAGCGGGGTCCTCTGGGGCCAACGTCCTGACTTTC.

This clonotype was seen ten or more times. The CDR3 sequence: CSARDSGDRLVFFF. CDR3 nucleotides: TGCAGTGCTAGAGATTCCGGGGACCGTCTTGTTTTTTTCTTC. This sequence joins TRBV20-1 and TRBJ2-1, with D perhaps TRBD1 or TRBD2 (5 bases each). CDR3 size: 14 residues. Germline V gene data show CDR1 as DFQATT and CDR2 as SNEGSKA (reference sequence). Trimming left V 0 bases short and J 16 bases short, with 22 bases between.

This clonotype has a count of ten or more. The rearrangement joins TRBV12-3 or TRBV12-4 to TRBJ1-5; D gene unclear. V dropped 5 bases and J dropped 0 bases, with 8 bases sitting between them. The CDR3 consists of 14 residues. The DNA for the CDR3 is TGTGCCAGCAGTCGAGGATTTAGCAATCAGCCCCAGCATTTT. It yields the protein CASSRGFSNQPQHF.

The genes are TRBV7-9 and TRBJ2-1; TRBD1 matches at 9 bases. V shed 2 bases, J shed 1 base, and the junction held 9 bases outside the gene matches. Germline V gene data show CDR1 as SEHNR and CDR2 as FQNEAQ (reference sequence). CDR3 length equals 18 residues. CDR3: CASSLNYQTGGSYNEQFF. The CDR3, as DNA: TGTGCCAGCAGCTTAAATTATCAGACAGGGGGGTCCTACAATGAGCAGTTCTTC.

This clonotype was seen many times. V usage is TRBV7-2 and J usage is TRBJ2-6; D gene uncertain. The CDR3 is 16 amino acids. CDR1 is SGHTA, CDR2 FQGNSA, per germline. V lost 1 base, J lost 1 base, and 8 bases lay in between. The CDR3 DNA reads TGTGCCAGCAGCTTAGACCCGCGTTCTGGGGCCAACGTCCTGACTTTC. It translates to CASSLDPRSGANVLTF.

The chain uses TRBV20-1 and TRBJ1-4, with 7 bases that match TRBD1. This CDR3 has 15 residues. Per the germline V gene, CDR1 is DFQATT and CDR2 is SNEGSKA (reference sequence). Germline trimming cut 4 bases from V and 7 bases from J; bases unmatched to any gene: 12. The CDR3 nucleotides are TGCAGTGCTAAGGTCCCGAAAGACAGGGTTGAAAAACTGTTTTTT. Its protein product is CSAKVPKDRVEKLFF.

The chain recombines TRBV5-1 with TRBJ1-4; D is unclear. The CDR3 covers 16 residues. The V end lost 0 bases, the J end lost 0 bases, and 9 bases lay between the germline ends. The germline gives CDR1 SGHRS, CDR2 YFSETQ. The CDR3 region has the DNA TGCGCCAGCAGCTTGGAGACGCCAACAACTAATGAAAAACTGTTTTTT. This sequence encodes CASSLETPTTNEKLFF.

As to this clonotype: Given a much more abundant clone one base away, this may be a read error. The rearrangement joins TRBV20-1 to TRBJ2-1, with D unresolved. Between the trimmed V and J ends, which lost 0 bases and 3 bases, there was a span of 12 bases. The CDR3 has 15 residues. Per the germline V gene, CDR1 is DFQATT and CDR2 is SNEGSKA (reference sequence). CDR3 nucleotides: TGCAGTGCTAGAGATCTTGGTCTGGGCTACAATGAGCAGTTCTTC. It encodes CSARDLGLGYNEQFF.

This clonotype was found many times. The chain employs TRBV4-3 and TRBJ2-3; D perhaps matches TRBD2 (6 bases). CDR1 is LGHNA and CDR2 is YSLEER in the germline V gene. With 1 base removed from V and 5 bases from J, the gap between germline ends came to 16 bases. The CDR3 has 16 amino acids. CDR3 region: CASSQVGGEGIDTQYF. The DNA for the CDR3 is TGCGCCAGCAGCCAAGTGGGCGGGGAAGGGATAGATACGCAGTATTTT.

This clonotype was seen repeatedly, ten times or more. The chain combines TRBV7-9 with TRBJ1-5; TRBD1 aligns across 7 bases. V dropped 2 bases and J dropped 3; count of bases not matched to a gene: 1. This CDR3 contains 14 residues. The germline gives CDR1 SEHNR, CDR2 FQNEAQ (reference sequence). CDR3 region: CASSLQGDNQPQHF. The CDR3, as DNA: TGTGCCAGCAGCTTACAGGGGGACAATCAGCCCCAGCATTTT.

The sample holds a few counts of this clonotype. The CDR3: CASSFRGSSYEQYV. As DNA, the CDR3 is TGTGCCAGCAGCTTTCGGGGGTCCTCCTACGAGCAGTACGTC. V and J are TRBV5-5 and TRBJ2-7; TRBD2 might be the D (6 bases). Germline V gene sequence: CDR1 SGHKS, CDR2 YYEKEE (reference sequence). V lost 2 bases and J lost 0, with 9 bases in between. CDR3 size: 14 residues.

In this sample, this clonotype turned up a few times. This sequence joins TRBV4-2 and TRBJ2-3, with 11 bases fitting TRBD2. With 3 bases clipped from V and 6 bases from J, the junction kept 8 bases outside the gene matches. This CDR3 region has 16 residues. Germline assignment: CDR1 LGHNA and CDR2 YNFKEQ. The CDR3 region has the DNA TGTGCCAGCAGCCAGACCTCTAGCGGGGGGCAGGATACGCAGTATTTT. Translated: CASSQTSSGGQDTQYF.

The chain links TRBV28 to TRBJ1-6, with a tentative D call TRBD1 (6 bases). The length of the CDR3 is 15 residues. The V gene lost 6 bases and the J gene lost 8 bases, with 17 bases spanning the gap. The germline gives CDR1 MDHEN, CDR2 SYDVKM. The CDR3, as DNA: TGTGCCAGCAGCGAACTAACAGGGCGGGATTCACCCCTCCACTTT. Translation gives CASSELTGRDSPLHF.

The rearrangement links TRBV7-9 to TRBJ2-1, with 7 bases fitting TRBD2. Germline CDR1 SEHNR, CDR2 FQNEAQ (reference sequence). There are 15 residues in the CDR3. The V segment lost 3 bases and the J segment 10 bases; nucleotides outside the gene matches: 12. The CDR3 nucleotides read TGTGCCAGCAGCTTTTGGCTAGCGGACCCCTCGGAGCAGTTCTTC. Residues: CASSFWLADPSEQFF.

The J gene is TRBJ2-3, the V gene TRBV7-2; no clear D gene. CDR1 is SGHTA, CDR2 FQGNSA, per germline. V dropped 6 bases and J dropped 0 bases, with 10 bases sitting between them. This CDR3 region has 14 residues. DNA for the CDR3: TGTGCCAGCAGATGGGGTACAAGCACAGATACGCAGTATTTT. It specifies CASRWGTSTDTQYF.